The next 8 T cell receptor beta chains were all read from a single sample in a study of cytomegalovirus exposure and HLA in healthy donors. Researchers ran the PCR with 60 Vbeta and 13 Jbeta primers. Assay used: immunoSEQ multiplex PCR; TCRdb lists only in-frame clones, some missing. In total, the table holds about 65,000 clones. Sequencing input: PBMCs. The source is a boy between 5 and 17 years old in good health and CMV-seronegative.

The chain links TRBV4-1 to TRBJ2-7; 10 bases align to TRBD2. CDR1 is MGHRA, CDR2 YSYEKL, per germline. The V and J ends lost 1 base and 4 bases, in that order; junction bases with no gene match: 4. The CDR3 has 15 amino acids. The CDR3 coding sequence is TGCGCCAGCAGCCAAGGGCTAGCGGGGGTATACGAGCAGTACTTC. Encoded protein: CASSQGLAGVYEQYF.

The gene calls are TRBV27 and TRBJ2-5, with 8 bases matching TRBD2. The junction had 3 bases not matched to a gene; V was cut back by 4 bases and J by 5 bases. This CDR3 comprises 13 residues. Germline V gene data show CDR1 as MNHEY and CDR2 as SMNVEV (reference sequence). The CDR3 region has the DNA TGTGCCAGCAGTTATCGGGGGGGGGAGACCCAGTACTTC. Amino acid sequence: CASSYRGGETQYF.

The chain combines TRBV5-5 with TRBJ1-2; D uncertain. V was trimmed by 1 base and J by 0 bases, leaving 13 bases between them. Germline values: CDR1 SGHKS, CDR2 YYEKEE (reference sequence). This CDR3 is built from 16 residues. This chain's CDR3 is CASSLSSVAANYGYTF. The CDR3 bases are TGTGCCAGCAGCTTGAGTTCGGTAGCGGCTAACTATGGCTACACCTTC.

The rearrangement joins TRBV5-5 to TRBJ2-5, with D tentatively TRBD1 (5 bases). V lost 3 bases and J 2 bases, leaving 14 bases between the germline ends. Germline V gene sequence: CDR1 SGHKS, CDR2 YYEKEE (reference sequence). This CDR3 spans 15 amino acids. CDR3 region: CASSSVWAGQETQYF. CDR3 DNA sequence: TGTGCCAGCAGCTCCGTCTGGGCAGGGCAAGAGACCCAGTACTTC. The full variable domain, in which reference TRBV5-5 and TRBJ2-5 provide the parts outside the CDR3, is DAGVTQSPTHLIKTRGQQVTLRCSPISGHKSVSWYQQVLGQGPQFIFQYYEKEERGRGNFPDRFSARQFPNYSSELNVNALLLGDSALYLCASSSVWAGQETQYFGPGTRLLVL.

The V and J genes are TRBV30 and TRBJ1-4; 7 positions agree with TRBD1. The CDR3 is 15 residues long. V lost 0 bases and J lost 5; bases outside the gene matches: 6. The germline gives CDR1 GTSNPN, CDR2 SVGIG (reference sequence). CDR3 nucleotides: TGTGCCTGGAGTGTAACGGGACAGTGGAATGAAAAACTGTTTTTT. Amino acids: CAWSVTGQWNEKLFF.

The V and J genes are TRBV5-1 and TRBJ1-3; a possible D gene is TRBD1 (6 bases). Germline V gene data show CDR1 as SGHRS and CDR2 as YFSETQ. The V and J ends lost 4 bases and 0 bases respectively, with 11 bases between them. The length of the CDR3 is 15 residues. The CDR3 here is CASSPDRNSGNTIYF. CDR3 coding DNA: TGCGCCAGCAGCCCCGACAGGAACTCTGGAAACACCATATATTTT.

CDR3 in DNA: TGTGCCAGTAGTATAGTCATCACTAGCGTGGATGAGCAGTTCTTC. Residues: CASSIVITSVDEQFF. The rearrangement joins TRBV19 to TRBJ2-1; the match to TRBD2 covers 7 bases. Germline values: CDR1 LNHDA, CDR2 SQIVND (reference sequence). The CDR3 extends over 15 amino acids. The ends lost 1 base at V and 8 bases at J; junction bases unmatched: 8.

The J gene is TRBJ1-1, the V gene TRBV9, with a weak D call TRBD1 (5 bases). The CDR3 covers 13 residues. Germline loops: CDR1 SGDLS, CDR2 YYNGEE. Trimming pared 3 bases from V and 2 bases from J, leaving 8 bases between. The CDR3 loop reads CASSARVNTEAFF. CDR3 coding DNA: TGTGCCAGCAGCGCCAGGGTCAACACTGAAGCTTTCTTT.